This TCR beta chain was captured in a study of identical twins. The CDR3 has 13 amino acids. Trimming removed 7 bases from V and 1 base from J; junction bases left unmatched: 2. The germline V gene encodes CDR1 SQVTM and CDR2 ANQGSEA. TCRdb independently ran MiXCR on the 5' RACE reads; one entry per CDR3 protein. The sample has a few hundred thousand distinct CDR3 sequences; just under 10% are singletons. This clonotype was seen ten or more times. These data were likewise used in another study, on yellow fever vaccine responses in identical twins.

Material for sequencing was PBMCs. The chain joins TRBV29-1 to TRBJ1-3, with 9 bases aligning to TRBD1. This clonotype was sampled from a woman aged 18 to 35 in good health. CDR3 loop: CSAGTGSGNTIYF. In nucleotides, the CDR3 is TGCAGCGCCGGGACAGGGTCTGGAAACACCATATATTTT.